A single sample gave rise to the 3 T cell receptor beta chains below, sequenced in a study of radiotherapy plus CTLA-4 blockade in lung cancer. The method was immunoSEQ multiplex PCR; TCRdb's version includes in-frame clones alone and lacks a portion of them. The sample shows 25,000 to 35,000 clones, around 80% of them seen only once. The sequences come from peripheral blood, collected from a patient treated with radiotherapy plus ipilimumab. These receptors originate from a human donor with non-small cell lung cancer who had stable disease on radiotherapy plus ipilimumab.

The chain carries TRBV27 and TRBJ2-3; no reliable D call. V dropped 2 bases and J dropped 2 bases, with 2 bases sitting between them. The germline V gene has CDR1 MNHEY and CDR2 SMNVEV (reference sequence). The CDR3 spans 12 residues. CDR3 sequence reads: CASSLPTDTQYF. The CDR3 DNA follows: TGTGCCAGCAGTTTACCCACAGATACGCAGTATTTT.

The sample holds one count of this clone. This chain links TRBV5-4 with TRBJ1-2; 7 bases agree with TRBD1. Germline values: CDR1 SGHNT, CDR2 YYREEE (reference sequence). The CDR3 consists of 16 residues. V lost 3 bases to trimming and J lost 4 bases; unmatched junction nucleotides: 12. In nucleotides, the CDR3 is TGTGCCAGCAGCTCAGGACAGGACTTGCGATCCTATGGCTACACCTTC. It encodes CASSSGQDLRSYGYTF.

The V call is TRBV29-1, the J call TRBJ2-5, with 9 positions matching TRBD1. V trimming: 3 bases; J trimming: 1 base; junction bases outside the gene matches: 6. This CDR3 has 15 amino acids. CDR1 and CDR2 (germline): SQVTM, ANQGSEA. DNA of the CDR3: TGCAGCGTTGATCCGTTGACAGGGGGCCAAGAGACCCAGTACTTC. Protein sequence: CSVDPLTGGQETQYF.